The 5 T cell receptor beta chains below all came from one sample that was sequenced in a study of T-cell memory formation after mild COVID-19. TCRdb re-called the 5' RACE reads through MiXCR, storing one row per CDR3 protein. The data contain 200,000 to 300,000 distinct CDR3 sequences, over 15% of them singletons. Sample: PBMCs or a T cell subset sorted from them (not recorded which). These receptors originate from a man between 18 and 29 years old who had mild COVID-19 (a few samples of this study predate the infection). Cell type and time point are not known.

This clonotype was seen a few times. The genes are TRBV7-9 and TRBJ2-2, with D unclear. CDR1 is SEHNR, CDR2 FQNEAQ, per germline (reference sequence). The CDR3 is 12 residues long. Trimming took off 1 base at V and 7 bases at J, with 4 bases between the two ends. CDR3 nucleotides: TGTGCCAGCAGCTTAGGGGTCGGGGAGCTGTTTTTT. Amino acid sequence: CASSLGVGELFF.

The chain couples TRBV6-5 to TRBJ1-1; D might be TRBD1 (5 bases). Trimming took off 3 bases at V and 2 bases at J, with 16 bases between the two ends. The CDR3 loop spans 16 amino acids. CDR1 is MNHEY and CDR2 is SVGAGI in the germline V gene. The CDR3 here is CASSYGGGGKNTEAFF. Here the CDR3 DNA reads TGTGCCAGCAGTTATGGCGGCGGGGGGAAAAACACTGAAGCTTTCTTT.

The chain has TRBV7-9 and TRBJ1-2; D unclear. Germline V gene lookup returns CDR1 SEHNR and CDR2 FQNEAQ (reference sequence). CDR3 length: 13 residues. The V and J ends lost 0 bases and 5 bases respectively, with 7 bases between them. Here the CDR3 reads CASSLAQKYGYTF. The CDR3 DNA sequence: TGTGCCAGCAGCTTAGCGCAGAAGTATGGCTACACCTTC.

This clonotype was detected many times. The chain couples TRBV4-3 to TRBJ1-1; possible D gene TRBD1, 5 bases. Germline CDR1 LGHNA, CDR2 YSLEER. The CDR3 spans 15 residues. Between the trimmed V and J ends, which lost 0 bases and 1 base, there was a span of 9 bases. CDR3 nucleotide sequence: TGCGCCAGCAGCCAAGATCGGGACGGGAACACTGAAGCTTTCTTT. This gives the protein CASSQDRDGNTEAFF.

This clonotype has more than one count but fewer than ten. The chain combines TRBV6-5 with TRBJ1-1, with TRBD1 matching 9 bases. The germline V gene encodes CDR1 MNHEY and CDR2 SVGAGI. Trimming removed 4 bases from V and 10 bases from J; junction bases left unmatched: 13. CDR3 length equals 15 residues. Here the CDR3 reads CASSSRTGALGAAFF. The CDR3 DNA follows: TGTGCCAGCAGTTCGCGGACAGGGGCACTTGGGGCAGCTTTCTTT.